This entry lists 17 T cell receptor beta chains sequenced from one sample in a study of regulatory T cells in long-lasting Graves disease. Arm-PCR of CDR3 regions with iRepertoire HTBI primers generated TCR beta libraries. TCRdb analysed the multiplex PCR reads with MiXCR anew, one entry per CDR3 protein. The repertoire holds hundreds of thousands of distinct CDR3 sequences, over 15% seen once, with just under 30% in the top ten. Time point of the sample: newly diagnosed GD, antithyroid drugs for less than 3 months. Researchers made the TCR library from RNA that was extracted from PBMCs. These data also featured in a second study, about T cells in Graves' hyperthyroidism and ophthalmopathy.

This specimen was peripheral blood mononuclear cells (PBMCs), taken at new diagnosis, from a patient treated with antithyroid drugs. These receptors were taken from a man aged 40-55 years with Graves disease.

This clonotype was counted at least ten times. This rearrangement joins TRBV5-1 to TRBJ1-4, with 8 bases fitting TRBD1. The germline CDR1 and CDR2 sequences are SGHRS and YFSETQ. With V trimmed by 4 bases and J by 3 bases, 5 bases remained unmatched. This CDR3 is 15 amino acids long. As DNA, the CDR3 is TGCGCCAGCAGCCAGCAGGGGGCGGCTAATGAAAAACTGTTTTTT. Translated: CASSQQGAANEKLFF. The full variable domain, rest sourced from reference TRBV5-1 and TRBJ1-4, is KAGVTQTPRYLIKTRGQQVTLSCSPISGHRSVSWYQQTPGQGLQFLFEYFSETQRNKGNFPGRFSGRQFSNSRSEMNVSTLELGDSALYLCASSQQGAANEKLFFGSGTQLSVL.

Ten or more counts support this clonotype. The chain carries TRBV9 and TRBJ2-2; D may be TRBD2 (6 bases). Germline CDR1 SGDLS, CDR2 YYNGEE. Trimming stripped 0 bases from V and 5 bases from J, with 11 bases between. CDR3 length: 15 residues. The CDR3 sequence is CASSVASGSTGELFF. The CDR3 DNA follows: TGTGCCAGCAGCGTAGCCAGCGGGTCGACCGGGGAGCTGTTTTTT.

Many counts were recorded for this clonotype. CDR3 region: CASSLALTGELFF. The CDR3 DNA sequence: TGTGCCAGCAGCTTAGCGCTCACCGGGGAGCTGTTTTTT. The V call is TRBV7-6, the J call TRBJ2-2, with D unresolved. V was trimmed by 0 bases and J by 4 bases, leaving 3 bases between them. This CDR3 is 13 amino acids long. From germline, CDR1 is SGHVS and CDR2 FNYEAQ.

The chain recombines TRBV7-8 with TRBJ2-1, with D perhaps TRBD1 or TRBD2 (5 bases each). Per germline, CDR1 SGHVS and CDR2 FQNEAQ. This CDR3 spans 14 amino acids. The germline V and J ends were trimmed by 6 bases and 6 bases, with 15 bases remaining between them. This chain's CDR3 is CASRRRDPGNEQFF. The CDR3 nucleotides read TGTGCCAGCAGACGCAGGGACCCGGGCAATGAGCAGTTCTTC.

This clonotype was detected a few times. CDR3 protein: CASSPRTALRTQYF. The CDR3, as DNA: TGTGCCAGCAGTCCCAGGACAGCGCTTAGGACCCAGTACTTC. The chain is built from TRBV28 and TRBJ2-5; D might be TRBD1 (6 bases). The germline CDR1 and CDR2 sequences are MDHEN and SYDVKM. CDR3 length equals 14 residues. Trimming removed 5 bases from V and 7 bases from J, with 17 bases in between.

A remark on this clonotype: A clone one base away is much larger, so this may be a read error. The rearrangement links TRBV6-2 or TRBV6-3 to TRBJ2-3, with D perhaps assigned TRBD1 or TRBD2 (5 bases each). This CDR3 region has 14 residues. The V end was cut by 5 bases, the J end by 7 bases, with 16 bases between. Germline V gene sequence: CDR1 MNHEY, CDR2 SVGEGT. CDR3: CASSTGPLIHTQYF. In DNA, the CDR3 is TGTGCCAGCAGTACGGGGCCGCTCATACATACGCAGTATTTT.

This clonotype came up a few times. Relative to the germline gene, one junction end is altered; a read error may explain this. This chain links TRBV12-3 or TRBV12-4 with TRBJ2-1; 9 positions match TRBD1. The DNA end is more similar to TRBJ2-5, so the J call may be wrong. CDR3 size: 14 residues. The CDR3 DNA is TGTGCCGGCAGTTCACAGGGGGCCGAGGAGACCCAGTACTTC. It codes for CAGSSQGAEETQYF.

The CDR3 sequence: CASRLRDANTGELFF. CDR3 nucleotides: TGCGCCAGCCGGCTCAGGGATGCGAACACCGGGGAGCTGTTTTTT. This chain links TRBV4-1 with TRBJ2-2, with D possibly TRBD1 on 5 matching bases. The CDR3 loop spans 15 amino acids. CDR1 and CDR2 from the germline V gene are MGHRA and YSYEKL. The ends were cut back, 8 bases at V and 0 bases at J, with 13 bases in the middle.

This clonotype has ten or more counts. The CDR3 DNA reads TGCGCCAGCAGCTTAGGGACTAGCAGATCATACAATGAGCAGTTCTTC. Residues: CASSLGTSRSYNEQFF. The chain carries TRBV5-1 and TRBJ2-1; 9 nucleotides line up with TRBD2. Per the germline V gene, CDR1 is SGHRS and CDR2 is YFSETQ. This CDR3 spans 16 amino acids. Unmatched junction bases numbered 7, after V lost 2 bases and J lost 4 bases.

This clonotype was seen many times. This sequence joins TRBV18 and TRBJ2-7, with D perhaps assigned TRBD1 or TRBD2 (8 bases each). Trimming left V 0 bases short and J 5 bases short, with 17 bases between. The CDR3 length is 16 residues. Per germline, CDR1 KGHSH and CDR2 LQKENI. The DNA for the CDR3 is TGTGCCAGCTCACCACCACAGGGGGGAGCGGGGGACGAGCAGTACTTC. Residues: CASSPPQGGAGDEQYF.

This clonotype was counted many times. CDR3 sequence reads: CASSLQPSTDTQYF. CDR3 DNA: TGTGCCAGCAGCCTACAGCCCAGCACAGATACGCAGTATTTT. This rearrangement joins TRBV12-3 or TRBV12-4 to TRBJ2-3; D is unclear. The CDR3 spans 14 residues. Trimming stripped 6 bases from V and 0 bases from J, with 10 bases between.

The chain has TRBV28 and TRBJ1-1; no firm D call. CDR3 size: 15 residues. V lost 4 bases and J lost 0, with 12 bases in between. Germline CDR1 is MDHEN and CDR2 is SYDVKM. CDR3 region: CASSSGGTLNTEAFF. The CDR3 DNA is TGTGCCAGCAGTTCGGGCGGCACGCTGAACACTGAAGCTTTCTTT.

This clonotype appeared many times. The chain is built from TRBV2 and TRBJ2-5; the D gene is possibly TRBD1 (5 bases). Looked up from germline, CDR1 is SNHLY and CDR2 is FYNNEI. CDR3 size: 16 residues. Trimming cost V 6 bases and J 1 base, with 18 bases left between them. Here the CDR3 DNA reads TGTGCCAGCAGGAGAGATAGACAGCATGGCCAAGAGACCCAGTACTTC. Residues: CASRRDRQHGQETQYF.

This clonotype appeared many times. The rearrangement links TRBV27 to TRBJ2-7, with 8 positions matching TRBD1. Germline assignment: CDR1 MNHEY and CDR2 SMNVEV (reference sequence). The CDR3 has 14 residues. V was pared by 5 bases and J by 3 bases, with 6 bases of the junction left unmatched. CDR3: CASSPRQGYYEQYF. CDR3 in DNA: TGTGCCAGCAGTCCGAGACAGGGGTACTACGAGCAGTACTTC.

A single count supports this clonotype. The chain carries TRBV12-3 or TRBV12-4 and TRBJ1-2; 9 bases align to TRBD1. The V and J ends lost 6 bases and 2 bases, in that order; junction bases with no gene match: 7. There are 15 residues in the CDR3. The CDR3 loop reads CASRSSGTGNYGYTF. The DNA for the CDR3 is TGTGCCAGCAGATCCTCCGGGACAGGGAACTATGGCTACACCTTC.

In this sample, this clonotype turned up many times. The V call is TRBV14, the J call TRBJ2-2; D gene ambiguous. The CDR3 is 15 amino acids. The V end lost 1 base, the J end lost 7 bases, and 13 bases lay between the germline ends. Germline V lookup: CDR1 SGHDN, CDR2 FVKESK. The CDR3 loop is CASSQVSGFGGELFF. In DNA form, the CDR3 reads TGTGCCAGCAGCCAAGTATCGGGTTTCGGCGGGGAGCTGTTTTTT.

The table lists this clonotype with many counts. This chain joins TRBV24-1 and TRBJ2-5; 11 bases are a match to TRBD1. The germline gives CDR1 KGHDR, CDR2 SFDVKD. The CDR3 has 15 amino acids. With 3 bases clipped from V and 7 bases from J, the junction kept 6 bases outside the gene matches. The CDR3 nucleotides read TGTGCCACCAGTGATCCCGGACAGGGGGCCGGGACCCAGTACTTC. Protein sequence: CATSDPGQGAGTQYF.